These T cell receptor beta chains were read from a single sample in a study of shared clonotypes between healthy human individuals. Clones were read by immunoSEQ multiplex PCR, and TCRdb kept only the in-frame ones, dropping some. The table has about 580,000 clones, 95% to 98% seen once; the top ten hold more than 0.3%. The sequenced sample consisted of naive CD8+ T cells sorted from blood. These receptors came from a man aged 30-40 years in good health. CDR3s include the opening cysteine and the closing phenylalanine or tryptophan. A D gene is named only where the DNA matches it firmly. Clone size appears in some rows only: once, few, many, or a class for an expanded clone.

cdr3_nt: TGTGCCACCAGCAGAGCCCTACAGTTCACCAGCACAGATACGCAGTATTTT
cdr3_aa: CATSRALQFTSTDTQYF
d_call: NA
clone_size: NA
v_call: TRBV15
j_call: TRBJ2-3

cdr3_nt: TGTGCCAGCAGTTTAGGCGCTAGCGCCTACTACGAGCAGTACTTC
cdr3_aa: CASSLGASAYYEQYF
d_call: NA
clone_size: NA
v_call: TRBV27
j_call: TRBJ2-7

cdr3_nt: TGTGCCAGTAGTATAGCCCGGACTAGCGGGACCTACAATGAGCAGTTCTTC
cdr3_aa: CASSIARTSGTYNEQFF
d_call: TRBD2
clone_size: NA
v_call: TRBV19
j_call: TRBJ2-1

cdr3_nt: TGTGCCAGCCCATGCCGGCCAGCGGACTACGAGCAGTACTTC
cdr3_aa: CASPCRPADYEQYF
d_call: NA
clone_size: NA
v_call: TRBV18
j_call: TRBJ2-7

cdr3_nt: TGTGCCAGCGCCCCAATACAGGGCACAGATACGCAGTATTTT
cdr3_aa: CASAPIQGTDTQYF
d_call: NA
clone_size: once
v_call: TRBV5-4
j_call: TRBJ2-3

cdr3_nt: TGTGCCAGCATCACTTCGTCACGAGGGGTCACAGATACGCAGTATTTT
cdr3_aa: CASITSSRGVTDTQYF
d_call: NA
clone_size: NA
v_call: TRBV28
j_call: TRBJ2-3

cdr3_nt: TGTGCCAGCAGCTTAGTACCCAGCGGCGAGCAGTACTTC
cdr3_aa: CASSLVPSGEQYF
d_call: NA
clone_size: NA
v_call: TRBV7-6
j_call: TRBJ2-7

cdr3_nt: TGTGCCAGCATTAAGGGTGATCTCCCGGGCGGGGCCAACGTCCTGACTTTC
cdr3_aa: CASIKGDLPGGANVLTF
d_call: NA
clone_size: NA
v_call: TRBV2
j_call: TRBJ2-6

cdr3_nt: TGTGCCAGCAGCTTCGGTGGGACAGATACGCAGTATTTT
cdr3_aa: CASSFGGTDTQYF
d_call: NA
clone_size: NA
v_call: TRBV7-6
j_call: TRBJ2-3

cdr3_nt: TGTGCCAGCAGCTTCGGGGGGAGTTCGGCAACAGATACGCAGTATTTT
cdr3_aa: CASSFGGSSATDTQYF
d_call: TRBD2
clone_size: NA
v_call: TRBV7-2
j_call: TRBJ2-3

cdr3_nt: TGTGCCAGCAGATCTAGATACAGGCTGGAGACCCAGTACTTC
cdr3_aa: CASRSRYRLETQYF
d_call: NA
clone_size: NA
v_call: TRBV7-9
j_call: TRBJ2-5

cdr3_nt: TGTGCCAGCAGCTATCCCGGGACAGGGTATGGCTACACCTTC
cdr3_aa: CASSYPGTGYGYTF
d_call: TRBD1
clone_size: NA
v_call: TRBV7-2
j_call: TRBJ1-2

cdr3_nt: TGTGCCAGCAGCCCGACAGGGGACAACACCGGGGAGCTGTTTTTT
cdr3_aa: CASSPTGDNTGELFF
d_call: TRBD1
clone_size: NA
v_call: TRBV7-6
j_call: TRBJ2-2

cdr3_nt: TGCAGCGTGGTTCCGGGACGAAGCACAGATACGCAGTATTTT
cdr3_aa: CSVVPGRSTDTQYF
d_call: NA
clone_size: NA
v_call: TRBV29-1
j_call: TRBJ2-3

cdr3_nt: TGTGCCAGCAGAGAACAGGGAAGCACAGATACGCAGTATTTT
cdr3_aa: CASREQGSTDTQYF
d_call: NA
clone_size: NA
v_call: TRBV27
j_call: TRBJ2-3

cdr3_nt: TGTGCCAGCAGTTCCTCTCCGGGGGGGTCCACCAAGTACCAAGAGACCCAGTACTTC
cdr3_aa: CASSSSPGGSTKYQETQYF
d_call: TRBD2
clone_size: NA
v_call: TRBV2
j_call: TRBJ2-5

cdr3_nt: TGTGCCATCAGTGAGCCTAAGGCGGGGAACTATGGCTACACCTTC
cdr3_aa: CAISEPKAGNYGYTF
d_call: NA
clone_size: NA
v_call: TRBV10-3
j_call: TRBJ1-2

cdr3_nt: TGCAGCGTTGATTTGGTGATCACTAGCGGGCCCTTCTCCTACAATGAGCAGTTCTTC
cdr3_aa: CSVDLVITSGPFSYNEQFF
d_call: TRBD2
clone_size: NA
v_call: TRBV29-1
j_call: TRBJ2-1

cdr3_nt: TGTGCCAGCAGTAGGGTGGGTGGTAATCAGCCCCAGCATTTT
cdr3_aa: CASSRVGGNQPQHF
d_call: NA
clone_size: NA
v_call: TRBV5-6
j_call: TRBJ1-5

cdr3_nt: TGTGCCAGCAGCAGCGGACTAGCGGGAGGAGAGACCCAGTACTTC
cdr3_aa: CASSSGLAGGETQYF
d_call: TRBD2
clone_size: NA
v_call: TRBV28
j_call: TRBJ2-5